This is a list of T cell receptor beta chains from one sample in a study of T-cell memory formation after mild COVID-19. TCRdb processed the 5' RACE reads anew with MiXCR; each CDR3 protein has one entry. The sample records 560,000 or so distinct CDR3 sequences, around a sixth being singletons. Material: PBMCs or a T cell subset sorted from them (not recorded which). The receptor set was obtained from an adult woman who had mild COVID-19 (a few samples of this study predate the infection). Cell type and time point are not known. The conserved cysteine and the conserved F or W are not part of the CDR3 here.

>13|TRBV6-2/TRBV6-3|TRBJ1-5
ASSWGGSGNQPQH
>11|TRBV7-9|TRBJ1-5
ASSGNSNQPQH
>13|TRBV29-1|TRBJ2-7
SVEDDSGRPYEQY
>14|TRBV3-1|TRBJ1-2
ASSQGPPGDGYGYT
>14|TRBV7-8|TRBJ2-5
ASSFKTLRGAETQY
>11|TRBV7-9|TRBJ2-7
ASSLDRHYEQY
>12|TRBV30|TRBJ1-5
AWSTGTGGQPQH
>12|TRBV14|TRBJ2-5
ASRTGDFQETQY
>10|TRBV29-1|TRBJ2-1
SVDRQPNEQF
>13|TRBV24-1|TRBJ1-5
ATSGGGLGNQPQH
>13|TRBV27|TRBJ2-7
ASSLSASVVYEQY
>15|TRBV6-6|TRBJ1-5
ASSYSMWRKGNQPQH
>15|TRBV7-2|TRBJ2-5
ASSPSLAGGHQETQY
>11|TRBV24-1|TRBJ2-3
ATRAVGEDTQY
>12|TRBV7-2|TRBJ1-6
ASSFSGSRAPLH
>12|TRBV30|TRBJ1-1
AWSAEMRHTEAF
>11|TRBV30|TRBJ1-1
AWSVTTITEAF
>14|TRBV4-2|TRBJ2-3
ASSQTSGTDTDTQY
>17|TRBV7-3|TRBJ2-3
ASSLLAGGRGSSTDTQY
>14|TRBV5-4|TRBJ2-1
ASSLAGGINYNEQF
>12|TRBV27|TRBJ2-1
ASRPRGSYNEQF
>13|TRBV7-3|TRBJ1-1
ASSLSSLGSTEAF
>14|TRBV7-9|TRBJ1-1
ASSFMDVMRGTEAF
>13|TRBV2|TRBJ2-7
ASNTWTLYSYEQY
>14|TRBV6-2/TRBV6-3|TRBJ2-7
ASSRTSGRARDEQY
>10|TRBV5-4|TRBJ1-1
ASSIMNTEAF
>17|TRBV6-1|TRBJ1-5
ASSERETGDHYSNQPQH
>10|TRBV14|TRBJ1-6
ASSRVGTDLH
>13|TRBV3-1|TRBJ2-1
ASSTRDRITKEQF
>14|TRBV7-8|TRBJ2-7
ASSLEGLRSSYEQY
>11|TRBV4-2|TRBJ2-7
ASSPGVGYEQY
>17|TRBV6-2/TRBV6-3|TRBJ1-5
ASSYSRAELLFSNQPQH
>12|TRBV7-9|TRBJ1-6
ASGETGRNSPLH
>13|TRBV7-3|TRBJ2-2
ASSQTSGVTGELF
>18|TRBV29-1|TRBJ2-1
SVEDPLGNPTSGRQDEQF
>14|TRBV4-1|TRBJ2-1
ASSPYPGLADNEQF
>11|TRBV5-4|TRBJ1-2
ASSHTQGRGYT